Below are 22 T cell receptor beta chains sequenced from a single sample in a study of identical twins (dated by TCRdb to about 2016). Libraries were made using 5' RACE. These reads were obtained on an Illumina HiSeq 2000. TCRdb reanalyzed the raw reads on its own, using fastp at Q25 for trimming and MiXCR for clone calling, and kept in-frame beta chains. Entries are consolidated by CDR3 protein sequence, retaining the most common genes and DNA. The sample includes about 890,000 distinct CDR3 sequences, with roughly an eighth observed a single time. The ten most abundant clones make up around 1.6% of the sample. This same sample was also taken into another study, of yellow fever vaccine responses in identical twins.

The sample comprised PBMCs. Every receptor here comes from a woman between 18 and 29 years old in good health.

V usage is TRBV7-2 and J usage is TRBJ2-3, with D uncertain. The CDR3 runs to 16 residues. V was pared by 3 bases and J by 1 base, with 14 bases between. Germline CDR1 and CDR2: SGHTA and FQGNSA. CDR3 in amino acids: CASSFGGLGGTDTQYF. The CDR3 nucleotides read TGTGCCAGCAGCTTTGGCGGCTTGGGCGGCACAGATACGCAGTATTTT.

In its sample, this clonotype was seen a few times. This chain connects TRBV20-1 to TRBJ2-5, with D maybe TRBD1 (5 bases). V lost 3 bases, J lost 4 bases, and 9 bases lay in between. Germline loops: CDR1 DFQATT, CDR2 SNEGSKA (reference sequence). The CDR3 totals 12 residues. CDR3 bases: TGCAGTGCTAGGATAGGGGTAGAGACCCAGTACTTC. It is translated as CSARIGVETQYF.

The chain carries TRBV15 and TRBJ2-1; D might be TRBD1 (5 bases). Trimming took 0 bases from V and 8 from J, leaving 17 bases between them. The CDR3 consists of 16 residues. Germline CDR1 is LNHNV and CDR2 is YYDKDF (reference sequence). Here the CDR3 reads CATSREGYQGLDEQFF. The CDR3 DNA sequence: TGTGCCACCAGCAGAGAGGGGTATCAGGGATTGGATGAGCAGTTCTTC.

This clonotype occurred a few times. V gene TRBV20-1 combines with J gene TRBJ2-1; 9 bases are shared with TRBD2. The CDR3 totals 20 residues. Germline CDR1 DFQATT, CDR2 SNEGSKA (reference sequence). V lost 1 base, J lost 0 bases, and 16 bases stayed unmatched. Written as DNA, the CDR3 is TGCAGTGCTAGAGTCAGGGGTGAAGCGGGAGGCGTCCTCTCCTACAATGAGCAGTTCTTC. It is translated as CSARVRGEAGGVLSYNEQFF.

This chain connects TRBV9 to TRBJ2-1, with 10 bases identical to TRBD2. CDR1 is SGDLS and CDR2 is YYNGEE in the germline V gene. The junction had 7 bases not matched to a gene; V was cut back by 0 bases and J by 10 bases. The CDR3 has 15 residues. CDR3 in DNA: TGTGCCAGCAGCGTAGAGGATAGCGGGAGGACGGAGCAGTTCTTC. Translating gives CASSVEDSGRTEQFF.

The rearrangement joins TRBV16 to TRBJ1-2; no clear D gene. The CDR3 sequence is 14 residues long. Germline lookup yields CDR1 KGHSY and CDR2 FQNENV. Trimming cost V 1 base and J 2 bases, with 8 bases left between them. The CDR3 nucleotides are TGTGCCAGCAGCCAATGGGCTGGGAACTATGGCTACACCTTC. Protein product: CASSQWAGNYGYTF.

The table lists this clonotype with a few counts. The CDR3 is CASSLGTTRDTEAFF. CDR3 sequence (DNA): TGCGCCAGCAGCCTAGGGACGACTCGGGACACTGAAGCTTTCTTT. The chain uses TRBV5-1 and TRBJ1-1, with D possibly TRBD1 on 5 matching bases. The V gene lost 4 bases and the J gene lost 3 bases, with 16 bases spanning the gap. This CDR3 has 15 residues. The germline V gene encodes CDR1 SGHRS and CDR2 YFSETQ.

The rearrangement joins TRBV18 to TRBJ2-1, with D unclear. The germline V gene encodes CDR1 KGHSH and CDR2 LQKENI. There are 12 residues in the CDR3. Trimming cost V 2 bases and J 12 bases, with 11 bases left between them. This chain's CDR3 is CASSPTAQRQFF. The CDR3 DNA follows: TGTGCCAGCTCACCAACCGCACAGCGGCAGTTCTTC.

The chain carries TRBV20-1 and TRBJ2-3; D remains ambiguous. Trimming shortened V by 3 bases and J by 4 bases, and 8 bases separated the two germline ends. The germline V gene encodes CDR1 DFQATT and CDR2 SNEGSKA (reference sequence). This CDR3 region has 12 residues. DNA for the CDR3: TGCAGTGCTAGCCCCCGGGCAGATACGCAGTATTTT. Translating it yields CSASPRADTQYF.

The V call is TRBV28, the J call TRBJ2-7; no clear D gene. Between the trimmed V and J ends, which lost 3 bases and 5 bases, there was a span of 11 bases. The germline gives CDR1 MDHEN, CDR2 SYDVKM. This CDR3 is built from 13 residues. CDR3 residues: CASSLPGSNEQYV. The DNA for the CDR3 is TGTGCCAGCAGTTTGCCAGGCAGCAACGAGCAGTACGTC.

V and J are TRBV12-3 or TRBV12-4 and TRBJ2-3; no reliable D call. V was clipped by 5 bases and J by 3 bases, with 6 bases between them. This CDR3 spans 12 amino acids. The CDR3: CASSGKTDTQYF. The CDR3 DNA reads as TGTGCCAGCAGTGGTAAGACAGATACGCAGTATTTT.

The V and J genes are TRBV19 and TRBJ2-5, with 8 bases lining up with TRBD2. The germline CDR1 and CDR2 sequences are LNHDA and SQIVND (reference sequence). Germline trimming cut 1 base from V and 5 bases from J; bases unmatched to any gene: 6. The CDR3 is made up of 15 amino acids. CDR3 nucleotide sequence: TGTGCCAGTAGTATAGCGCGGGGGGTGGCGGAGACCCAGTACTTC. Protein sequence: CASSIARGVAETQYF.

This clonotype was observed many times. The chain uses TRBV12-3 or TRBV12-4 and TRBJ2-2, with a weak D call TRBD1 (5 bases). CDR3 length equals 16 residues. V was cut by 3 bases and J by 1 base, with 12 bases left in between. The CDR3 bases are TGTGCCAGCAGTTTTTCAGGGTCTAGGAACACCGGGGAGCTGTTTTTT. Translating it yields CASSFSGSRNTGELFF.

Remarks on this clonotype: Relative to the germline gene, one junction end is altered; a read error may explain this. This chain connects TRBV19 to TRBJ2-1; D is unclear. The germline V gene has CDR1 LNHDA and CDR2 SQIVND (reference sequence). The CDR3 contains 14 residues. The CDR3 is CASSIRWSYKEQFF. Written as DNA, the CDR3 is TGTGCCAGTAGTATTAGGTGGTCCTACAAAGAGCAGTTCTTC.

The rearrangement uses TRBV4-2 and TRBJ2-1; D is undetermined. Trimming stripped 0 bases from V and 7 bases from J, with 10 bases between. Germline CDR1 reads LGHNA; CDR2 reads YNFKEQ. The CDR3 spans 14 residues. CDR3 sequence: CASSQEGLGNEQFF. CDR3 bases: TGTGCCAGCAGCCAAGAGGGTCTGGGGAATGAGCAGTTCTTC.

This chain links TRBV10-3 with TRBJ2-1; TRBD2 is a possible D gene (6 bases). The CDR3 extends over 15 amino acids. Germline assignment: CDR1 ENHRY and CDR2 SYGVKD. V was clipped by 2 bases and J by 8 bases, with 16 bases between them. Here the CDR3 reads CAISEGAGLGYEQFF. CDR3 bases: TGTGCCATCAGTGAGGGGGCGGGACTGGGCTATGAGCAGTTCTTC.

This clonotype was found a few times. The chain combines TRBV27 with TRBJ2-2; tentatively, D is TRBD1 or TRBD2 (5 bases each). Trimming took off 6 bases at V and 5 bases at J, with 19 bases between the two ends. This CDR3 has 16 residues. The germline CDR1 and CDR2 sequences are MNHEY and SMNVEV (reference sequence). The CDR3 DNA is TGTGCCAGCAGCTCCAACTGGCGAGGGGAAACCGGGGAGCTGTTTTTT. Protein sequence: CASSSNWRGETGELFF.

V gene TRBV18 combines with J gene TRBJ2-3, with D perhaps given as TRBD1 or TRBD2 (6 bases each). CDR1 is KGHSH and CDR2 is LQKENI in the germline V gene. With 8 bases removed from V and 2 bases from J, the gap between germline ends came to 14 bases. CDR3 size: 14 residues. The CDR3 region is CASAGQGITDTQYF. In nucleotides, the CDR3 is TGTGCCAGCGCGGGGCAGGGGATCACAGATACGCAGTATTTT.

This sequence joins TRBV28 and TRBJ2-3; a weak D match, TRBD2 (6 bases). The CDR3 covers 19 residues. CDR1 MDHEN and CDR2 SYDVKM come from the germline V gene. The ends were cut back, 3 bases at V and 1 base at J, with 23 bases in the middle. The CDR3 DNA sequence: TGTGCCAGCAGTTTGGGACTTACCCGTACCCCTGGTCGCACAGATACGCAGTATTTT. Amino acids: CASSLGLTRTPGRTDTQYF.

This clonotype was seen a few times. This chain joins TRBV5-6 and TRBJ2-1; 7 bases are a match to TRBD2. CDR1 SGHDT and CDR2 YYEEEE come from the germline V gene. The CDR3 loop spans 14 amino acids. Unmatched junction bases numbered 4, after V lost 3 bases and J lost 4 bases. CDR3 nucleotides: TGTGCCAGCAGCTCGGATAGCGGGTACAATGAGCAGTTCTTC. Protein: CASSSDSGYNEQFF.

This clonotype was counted between two and nine times. The chain couples TRBV20-1 to TRBJ2-3; D could derive from TRBD1 or TRBD2 (7 bases each). Trimming stripped 5 bases from V and 4 bases from J, with 13 bases between. Germline CDR1 reads DFQATT; CDR2 reads SNEGSKA (reference sequence). This CDR3 region has 13 residues. In DNA form, the CDR3 reads TGCAGTGCTCGGCCAGGGGGGGCAGATACGCAGTATTTT. Translated: CSARPGGADTQYF.

This clonotype was detected many times. The J gene is TRBJ2-3, the V gene TRBV10-2, with 12 bases matching TRBD2. This CDR3 spans 16 amino acids. CDR1 is WSHSY and CDR2 is SAAADI in the germline V gene. J gave up 3 bases and V 3 bases, and 4 bases lay outside the gene matches. CDR3 loop: CASSDVLAGGTDTQYF. The CDR3 DNA is TGCGCCAGCAGTGATGTTCTAGCGGGGGGGACAGATACGCAGTATTTT.